This T cell receptor (beta chain) was found in a study of patients and donors after allogeneic stem cell transplantation. This clonotype was seen only a few times. TCRdb recomputed calls from the RT-PCR reads with MiXCR, one row per CDR3 protein. The table lists some 960,000 distinct CDR3 sequences, under 20% of them singletons. Germline CDR1 is SEHNR and CDR2 is FQNEAQ (reference sequence). The CDR3 loop spans 16 amino acids. After removal of 6 bases from V and 1 base from J, the junction contained 8 bases not matched to a gene. The receptor was derived from a human donor who was either an allogeneic HSCT recipient or a stem cell or donor lymphocyte infusion donor (not recorded which). It is not recorded whose cells these are; they may come from a transplant donor. The V gene is TRBV7-9, the J gene TRBJ2-2; 7 bases are a match to TRBD2. The sequenced sample was blood, either unsorted or a sorted T cell fraction (not recorded which). The CDR3 is CASRPGTNLNTGELFF. DNA for the CDR3: TGTGCCAGCAGACCCGGGACTAACCTGAACACCGGGGAGCTGTTTTTT. Supplemented by reference TRBV7-9 and TRBJ2-2, the full variable domain reads DTGVSQNPRHKITKRGQNVTFRCDPISEHNRLYWYRQTLGQGPEFLTYFQNEAQLEKSRLLSDRFSAERPKGSFSTLEIQRTEQGDSAMYLCASRPGTNLNTGELFFGEGSRLTVL.